This record concerns one T cell receptor (beta chain) sequence. The data stem from a study of shared clonotypes between healthy human individuals. The junction had 7 bases not matched to a gene; V was cut back by 5 bases and J by 0 bases. The germline gives CDR1 SGHTA, CDR2 FQGNSA. The CDR3 runs to 16 residues. Sequenced by immunoSEQ multiplex PCR; TCRdb stores in-frame clones only, minus some. The data contain about 1.5 million clones, approximately 96% of them seen just once; the ten biggest clones take up roughly 1.2%. The sequence came from a man aged 30 to 45 in good health. The chain couples TRBV7-2 to TRBJ2-3; 8 bases are a match to TRBD2. Sequenced sample: naive CD4+ T cells sorted from blood. Subset denoted: CD45RA+ positively selected. CDR3 sequence (DNA): TGTGCCAGCAGCCGACTAGCGCCCTTTAGCACAGATACGCAGTATTTT. Amino acids: CASSRLAPFSTDTQYF.